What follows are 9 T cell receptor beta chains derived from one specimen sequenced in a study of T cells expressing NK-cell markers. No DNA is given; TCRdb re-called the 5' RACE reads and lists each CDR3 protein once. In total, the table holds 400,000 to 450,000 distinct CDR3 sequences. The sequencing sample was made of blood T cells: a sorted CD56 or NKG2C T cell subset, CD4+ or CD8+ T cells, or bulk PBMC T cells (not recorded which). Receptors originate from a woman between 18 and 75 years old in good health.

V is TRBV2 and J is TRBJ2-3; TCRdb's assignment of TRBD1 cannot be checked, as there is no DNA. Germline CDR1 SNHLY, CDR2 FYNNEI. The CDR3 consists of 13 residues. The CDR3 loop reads CASHLGRQGAQYF.

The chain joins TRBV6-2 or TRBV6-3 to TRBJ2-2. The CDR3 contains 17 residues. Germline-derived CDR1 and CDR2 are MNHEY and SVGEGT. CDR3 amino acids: CASSYSPGFINTGELFF.

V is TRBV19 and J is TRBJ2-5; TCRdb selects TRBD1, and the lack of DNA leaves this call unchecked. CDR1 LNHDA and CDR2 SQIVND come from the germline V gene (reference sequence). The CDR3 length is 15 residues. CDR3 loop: CASSPRGGGQETQYF. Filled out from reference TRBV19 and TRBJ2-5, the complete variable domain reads DGGITQSPKYLFRKEGQNVTLSCEQNLNHDAMYWYRQDPGQGLRLIYYSQIVNDFQKGDIAEGYSVSREKKESFPLTVTSAQKNPTAFYLCASSPRGGGQETQYFGPGTRLLVL.

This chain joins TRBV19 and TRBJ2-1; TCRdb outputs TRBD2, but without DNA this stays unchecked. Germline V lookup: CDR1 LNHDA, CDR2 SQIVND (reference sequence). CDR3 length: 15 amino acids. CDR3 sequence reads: CASSIGTRSGNEQFF.

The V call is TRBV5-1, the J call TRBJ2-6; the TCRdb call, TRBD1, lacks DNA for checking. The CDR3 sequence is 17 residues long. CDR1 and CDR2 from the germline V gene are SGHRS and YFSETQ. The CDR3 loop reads CASRYGQGASGANVLTF.

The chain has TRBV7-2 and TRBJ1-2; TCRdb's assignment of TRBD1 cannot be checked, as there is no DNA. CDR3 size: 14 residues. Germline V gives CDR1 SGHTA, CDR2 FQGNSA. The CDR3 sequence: CASSLELGTGGYTF. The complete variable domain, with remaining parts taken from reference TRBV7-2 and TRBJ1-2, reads GAGVSQSPSNKVTEKGKDVELRCDPISGHTALYWYRQSLGQGLEFLIYFQGNSAPDKSGLPSDRFSAERTGGSVSTLTIQRTQQEDSAVYLCASSLELGTGGYTFGSGTRLTVV.

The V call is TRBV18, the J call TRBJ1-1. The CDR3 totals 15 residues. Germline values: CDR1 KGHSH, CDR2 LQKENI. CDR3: CASSPLPKRDTEAFF.

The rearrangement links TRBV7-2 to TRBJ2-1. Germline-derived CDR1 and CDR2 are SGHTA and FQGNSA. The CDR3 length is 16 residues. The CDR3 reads CASSFRFLTERGEQFF.

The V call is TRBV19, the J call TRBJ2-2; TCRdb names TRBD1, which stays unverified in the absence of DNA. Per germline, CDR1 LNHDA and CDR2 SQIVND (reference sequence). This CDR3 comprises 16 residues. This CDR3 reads CASSSRVTGESGELFF.